The next 11 T cell receptor beta chains were all read from a single sample in a study of blood T cell repertoires in COVID-19. Here immunoSEQ multiplex PCR was the method, and the copy in TCRdb shows in-frame clones only, minus some. The sample lists just over 300,000 clones, roughly 89% occurring once. Sequences were obtained from peripheral blood. The receptor source for this set is a woman in her twenties or thirties with COVID-19, enrolled during active disease.

The V and J genes are TRBV9 and TRBJ1-6, with D possibly TRBD1 on 5 matching bases. The CDR3 is 17 residues long. Trimming took 4 bases from V and 5 from J, leaving 19 bases between them. Germline V CDR1 and CDR2: SGDLS, YYNGEE. The CDR3 here is CASSPSVDRLNNSPLHF. CDR3 bases: TGTGCCAGCAGCCCTAGCGTCGACAGACTCAATAATTCACCCCTCCACTTT. The full variable domain, completed using reference TRBV9 and TRBJ1-6, is DSGVTQTPKHLITATGQRVTLRCSPRSGDLSVYWYQQSLDQGLQFLIQYYNGEERAKGNILERFSAQQFPDLHSELNLSSLELGDSALYFCASSPSVDRLNNSPLHFGNGTRLTVT.

The sample holds a few counts of this clone. The chain couples TRBV3-1 (or the pseudogene TRBV3-2) to TRBJ1-1; D gene unclear. This CDR3 comprises 14 residues. V shed 0 bases and J shed 6 bases, with 11 bases lying between them. Germline values: CDR1 LGHDT, CDR2 YNNKEL (reference sequence). The CDR3 DNA reads as TGTGCCAGCAGCCAAGATTGGGGAGCTTCTGAAGCTTTCTTT. Its translation: CASSQDWGASEAFF.

This rearrangement joins TRBV12-5 to TRBJ2-3; D is unresolved. The ends were cut back, 8 bases at V and 4 bases at J, with 7 bases in the middle. This CDR3 has 11 amino acids. Germline V lookup: CDR1 LGHNT, CDR2 FRNRAP. The CDR3 reads CASLRADTQYF. The CDR3 DNA sequence: TGTGCTAGTCTCCGCGCAGATACGCAGTATTTT.

A single count supports this clone. The chain couples TRBV27 to TRBJ1-2; possible D gene TRBD1, 6 bases. From germline, CDR1 is MNHEY and CDR2 SMNVEV (reference sequence). CDR3 size: 14 residues. The V and J ends lost 7 bases and 2 bases respectively, with 14 bases between them. The CDR3 DNA reads as TGTGCCAGCAAGGACAGAGACTCAAACTATGGCTACACCTTC. This gives the protein CASKDRDSNYGYTF.

A single count supports this clone. The sample contains more than one DNA sequence encoding this CDR3. The chain combines TRBV12-3 or TRBV12-4 with TRBJ1-1; weak D call: TRBD1 (5 bases). This CDR3 spans 13 amino acids. With 6 bases removed from V and 0 bases from J, the gap between germline ends came to 8 bases. The CDR3 sequence is CASSLQVNTEAFF. The DNA of the CDR3 is TGTGCCAGCAGCCTACAGGTGAACACTGAAGCTTTCTTT.

This chain connects TRBV9 to TRBJ1-4; D call uncertain. V gave up 2 bases and J gave up 3 bases, with 11 bases separating them. The length of the CDR3 is 15 residues. The germline V gene encodes CDR1 SGDLS and CDR2 YYNGEE. DNA for the CDR3: TGTGCCAGCAGCGTCACGTCATCAGCTAATGAAAAACTGTTTTTT. Translating it yields CASSVTSSANEKLFF.

V gene TRBV5-4 combines with J gene TRBJ2-2, with TRBD2 identical over 13 bases. V shed 7 bases and J 0 bases; nucleotides not matched to a gene: 6. Germline V gene lookup returns CDR1 SGHNT and CDR2 YYREEE (reference sequence). This CDR3 contains 17 residues. CDR3 sequence (DNA): TGTGCCAGCGCGACTAGCGGGGGGCCTGCGAACACCGGGGAGCTGTTTTTT. Its protein product is CASATSGGPANTGELFF.

V and J are TRBV7-2 and TRBJ1-1; possible D gene TRBD1, 5 bases. The V and J ends lost 5 bases and 11 bases respectively, with 18 bases between them. The CDR3 spans 13 residues. CDR1 and CDR2 (germline): SGHTA, FQGNSA. The DNA of the CDR3 is TGTGCCAGCAGCCTATTCATGGGGCGGGGTGCTTTCTTT. Translation: CASSLFMGRGAFF. Full variable domain (remainder filled in from reference TRBV7-2 and TRBJ1-1): GAGVSQSPSNKVTEKGKDVELRCDPISGHTALYWYRQSLGQGLEFLIYFQGNSAPDKSGLPSDRFSAERTGGSVSTLTIQRTQQEDSAVYLCASSLFMGRGAFFGQGTRLTVV.

This clone showed up just once. This sample includes further DNA sequences coding for the same CDR3. The chain is built from TRBV7-9 and TRBJ1-4; 9 nucleotides match TRBD1. The CDR3 loop spans 14 amino acids. Germline V gene sequence: CDR1 SEHNR, CDR2 FQNEAQ (reference sequence). V trimming: 6 bases; J trimming: 7 bases; junction bases outside the gene matches: 6. DNA of the CDR3: TGTGCCAGCAGTCGTACAGGGGGCGGTGAAAAACTGTTTTTT. Its protein product is CASSRTGGGEKLFF. Full variable domain (missing parts from reference TRBV7-9 and TRBJ1-4): DTGVSQNPRHKITKRGQNVTFRCDPISEHNRLYWYRQTLGQGPEFLTYFQNEAQLEKSRLLSDRFSAERPKGSFSTLEIQRTEQGDSAMYLCASSRTGGGEKLFFGSGTQLSVL.

The chain is built from TRBV19 and TRBJ1-1, with 9 bases aligning to TRBD1. Germline V gene sequence: CDR1 LNHDA, CDR2 SQIVND (reference sequence). CDR3 length: 15 amino acids. The V and J ends lost 5 bases and 8 bases, in that order; junction bases with no gene match: 12. In DNA form, the CDR3 reads TGTGCCAGTAGTCCGAATCTGACAGGGGGTCGCGAAGCTTTCTTT. Protein product: CASSPNLTGGREAFF.

This chain links TRBV6-5 with TRBJ2-1; 8 bases are a match to TRBD2. Trimming removed 6 bases from V and 4 bases from J; junction bases left unmatched: 8. This CDR3 contains 15 residues. In germline, CDR1 is MNHEY, CDR2 SVGAGI. The CDR3 region is CASSPGLGGYNEQFF. CDR3 DNA: TGTGCCAGCAGCCCGGGACTAGGGGGGTACAATGAGCAGTTCTTC.